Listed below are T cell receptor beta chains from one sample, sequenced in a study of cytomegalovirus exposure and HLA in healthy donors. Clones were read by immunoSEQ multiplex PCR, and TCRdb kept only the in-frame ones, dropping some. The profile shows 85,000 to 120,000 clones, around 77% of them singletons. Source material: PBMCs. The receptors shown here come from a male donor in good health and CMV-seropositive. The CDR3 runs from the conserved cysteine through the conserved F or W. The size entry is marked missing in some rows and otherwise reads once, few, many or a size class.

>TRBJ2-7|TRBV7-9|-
CASSLSPGGSYEQYF
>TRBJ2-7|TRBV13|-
CASSSPGQEGEQYF
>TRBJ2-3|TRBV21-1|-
CASSKVAQSTDTQYF
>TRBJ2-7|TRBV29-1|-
CSVDGGAYEQYF
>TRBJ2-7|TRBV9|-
CASSRTGLYEQYF
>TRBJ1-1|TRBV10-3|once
CAIRPGTGATEAFF
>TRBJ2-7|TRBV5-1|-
CASSWFPGTSGTEQYF
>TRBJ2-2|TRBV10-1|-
CASSCLAGVRTGEPFF
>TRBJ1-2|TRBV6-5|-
CASSRLGTGVGYTF
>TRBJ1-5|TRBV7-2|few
CASSRASGTGVNQPQHF